This T cell receptor (beta chain) derives from a study of T cells in Graves' hyperthyroidism and ophthalmopathy. Lactation, pregnancy, other autoimmune disease or uncontrolled infection led to exclusion of patients. RNA transcripts yielded amplified TCR beta CDR3 regions. Researchers ran a first-round RT-PCR on the TCR CDR3 using the HTBI primer set. Via MiXCR, TCRdb re-called the multiplex PCR reads, giving one row per CDR3 protein. The data show some 350,000 distinct CDR3 sequences, more than 20% seen once. Study findings and constraints: Ophthalmopathy and stable hyperthyroidism were told apart by a 13 V-J model. The model identified upcoming ophthalmopathy a median 6.5 months ahead of onset.

Worth noting for this clonotype: Its target is unknown.

This CDR3 is built from 15 residues. V was clipped by 5 bases and J by 4 bases; unmatched bases: 7. The receptor was derived from a man aged 50 to 59 with Graves' hyperthyroidism. This chain links TRBV12-3 or TRBV12-4 with TRBJ2-3; 9 nucleotides match TRBD2. Material: blood. In nucleotides, the CDR3 is TGTGCCAGCAGTCCCCTTGGCGGGAGGGCAGATACGCAGTATTTT. Amino acids: CASSPLGGRADTQYF.